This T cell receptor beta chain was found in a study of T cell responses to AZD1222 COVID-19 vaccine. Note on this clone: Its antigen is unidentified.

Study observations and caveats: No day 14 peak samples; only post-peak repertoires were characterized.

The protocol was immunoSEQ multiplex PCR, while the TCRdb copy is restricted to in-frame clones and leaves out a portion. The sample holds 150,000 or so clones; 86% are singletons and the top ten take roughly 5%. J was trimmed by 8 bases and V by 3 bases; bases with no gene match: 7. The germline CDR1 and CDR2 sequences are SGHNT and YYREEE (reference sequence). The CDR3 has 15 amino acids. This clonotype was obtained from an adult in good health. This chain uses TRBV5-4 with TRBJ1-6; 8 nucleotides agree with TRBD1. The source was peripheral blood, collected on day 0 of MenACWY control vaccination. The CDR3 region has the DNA TGTGCCAGCAGCTCGTGGACAGGGAGCGATTCACCCCTCCACTTT. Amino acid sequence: CASSSWTGSDSPLHF.